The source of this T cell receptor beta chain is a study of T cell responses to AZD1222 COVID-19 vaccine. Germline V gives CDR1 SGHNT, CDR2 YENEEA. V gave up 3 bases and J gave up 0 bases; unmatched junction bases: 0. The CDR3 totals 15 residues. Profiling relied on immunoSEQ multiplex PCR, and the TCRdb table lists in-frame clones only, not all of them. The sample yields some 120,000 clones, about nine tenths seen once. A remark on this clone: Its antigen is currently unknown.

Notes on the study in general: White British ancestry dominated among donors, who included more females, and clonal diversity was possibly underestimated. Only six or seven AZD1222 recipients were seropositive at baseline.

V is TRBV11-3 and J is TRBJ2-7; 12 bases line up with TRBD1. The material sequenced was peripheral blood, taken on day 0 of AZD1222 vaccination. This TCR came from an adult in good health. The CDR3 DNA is TGTGCCAGCAGCTTGGGACAGGGGGCCTCCTACGAGCAGTACTTC. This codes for CASSLGQGASYEQYF.